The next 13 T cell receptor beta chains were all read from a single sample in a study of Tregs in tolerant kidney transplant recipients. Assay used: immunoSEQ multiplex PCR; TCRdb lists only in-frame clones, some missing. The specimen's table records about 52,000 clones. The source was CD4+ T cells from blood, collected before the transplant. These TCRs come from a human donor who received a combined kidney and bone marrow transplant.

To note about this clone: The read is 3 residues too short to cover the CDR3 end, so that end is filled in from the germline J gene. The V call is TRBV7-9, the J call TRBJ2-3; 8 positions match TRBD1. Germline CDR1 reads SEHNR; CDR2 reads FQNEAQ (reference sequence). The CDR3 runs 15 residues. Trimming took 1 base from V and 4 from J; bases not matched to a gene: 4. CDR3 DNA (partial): TGTGCCAGCAGCTTAGTTGGACAGGGTGCAGATACG. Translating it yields CASSLVGQGADT. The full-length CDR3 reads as CASSLVGQGADTQYF.

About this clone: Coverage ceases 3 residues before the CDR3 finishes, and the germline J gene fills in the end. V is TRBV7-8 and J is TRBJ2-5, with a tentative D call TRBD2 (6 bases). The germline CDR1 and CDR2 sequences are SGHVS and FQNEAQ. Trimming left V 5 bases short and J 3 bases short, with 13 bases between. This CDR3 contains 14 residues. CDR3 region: CASSPRGRKETQYF. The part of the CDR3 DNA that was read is TGTGCCAGCAGCCCCCGGGGGAGAAAAGAGACC.

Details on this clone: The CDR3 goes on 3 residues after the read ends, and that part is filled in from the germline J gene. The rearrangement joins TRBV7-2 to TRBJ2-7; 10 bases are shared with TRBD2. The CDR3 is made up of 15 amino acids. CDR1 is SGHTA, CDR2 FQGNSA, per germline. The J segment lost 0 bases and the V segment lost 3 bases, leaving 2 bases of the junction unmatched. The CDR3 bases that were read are TGTGCCAGCAGCTTGACTAGCGGGTCCTCCTACGAG. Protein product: CASSLTSGSSYE. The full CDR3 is CASSLTSGSSYEQYF.

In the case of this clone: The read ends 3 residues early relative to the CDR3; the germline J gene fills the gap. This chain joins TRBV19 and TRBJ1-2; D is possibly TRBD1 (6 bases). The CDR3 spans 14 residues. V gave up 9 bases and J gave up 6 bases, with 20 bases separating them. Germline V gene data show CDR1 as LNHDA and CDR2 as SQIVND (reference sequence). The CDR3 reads CASGEEQGQHGYTF. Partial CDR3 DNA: TGTGCCAGCGGGGAAGAACAGGGCCAGCATGGC. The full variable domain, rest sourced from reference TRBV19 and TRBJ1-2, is DGGITQSPKYLFRKEGQNVTLSCEQNLNHDAMYWYRQDPGQGLRLIYYSQIVNDFQKGDIAEGYSVSREKKESFPLTVTSAQKNPTAFYLCASGEEQGQHGYTFGSGTRLTVV.

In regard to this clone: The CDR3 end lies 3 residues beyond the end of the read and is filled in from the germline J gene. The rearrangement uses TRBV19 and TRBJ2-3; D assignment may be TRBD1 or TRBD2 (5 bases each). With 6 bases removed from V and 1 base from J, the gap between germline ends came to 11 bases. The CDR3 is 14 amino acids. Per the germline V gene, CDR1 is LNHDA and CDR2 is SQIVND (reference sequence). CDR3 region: CASSLRGGTDTQYF. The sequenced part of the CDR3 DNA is TGTGCCAGTAGCTTACGAGGGGGCACAGATACG.

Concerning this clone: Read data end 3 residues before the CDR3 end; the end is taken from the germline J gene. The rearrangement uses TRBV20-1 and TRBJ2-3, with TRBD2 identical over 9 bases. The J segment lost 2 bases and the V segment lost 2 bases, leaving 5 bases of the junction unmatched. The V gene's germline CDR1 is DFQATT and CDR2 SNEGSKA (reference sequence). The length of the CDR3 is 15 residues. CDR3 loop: CSARRLAENTDTQYF. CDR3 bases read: TGCAGTGCTAGAAGACTAGCGGAAAACACAGATACG.

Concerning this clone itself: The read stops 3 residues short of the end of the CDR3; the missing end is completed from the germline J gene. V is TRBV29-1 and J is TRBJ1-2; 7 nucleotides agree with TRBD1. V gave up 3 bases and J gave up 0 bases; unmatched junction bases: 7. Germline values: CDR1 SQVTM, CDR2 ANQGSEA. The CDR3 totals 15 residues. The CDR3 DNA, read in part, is TGCAGCGTTGACAGACAGGGTCGGGCTAACTATGGC. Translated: CSVDRQGRANYG. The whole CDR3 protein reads CSVDRQGRANYGYTF.

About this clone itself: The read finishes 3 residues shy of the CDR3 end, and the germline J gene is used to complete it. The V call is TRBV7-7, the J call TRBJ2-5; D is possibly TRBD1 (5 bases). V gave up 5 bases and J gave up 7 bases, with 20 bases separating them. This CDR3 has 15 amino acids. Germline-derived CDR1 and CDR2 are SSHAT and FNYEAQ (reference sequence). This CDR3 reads CASSPQDKGGVTQYF. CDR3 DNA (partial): TGTGCCAGCAGCCCCCAGGACAAGGGCGGCGTGACC.

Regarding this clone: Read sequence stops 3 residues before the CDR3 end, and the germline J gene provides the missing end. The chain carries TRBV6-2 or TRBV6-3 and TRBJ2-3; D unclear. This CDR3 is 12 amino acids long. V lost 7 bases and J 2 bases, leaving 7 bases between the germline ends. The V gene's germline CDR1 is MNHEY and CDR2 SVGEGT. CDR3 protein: CASKGFTDTQYF. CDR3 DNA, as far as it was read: TGTGCCAGCAAAGGCTTCACAGATACG.

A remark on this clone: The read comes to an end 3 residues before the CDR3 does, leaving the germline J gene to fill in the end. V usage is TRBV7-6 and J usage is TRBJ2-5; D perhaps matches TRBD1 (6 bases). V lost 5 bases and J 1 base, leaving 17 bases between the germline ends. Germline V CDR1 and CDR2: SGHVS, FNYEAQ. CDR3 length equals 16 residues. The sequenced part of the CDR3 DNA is TGTGCCAGCAGCCACCTAAGACAGGTGGGCCAAGAGACC. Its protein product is CASSHLRQVGQET. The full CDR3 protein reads CASSHLRQVGQETQYF.

The CDR3 region is CASSPGQTSSGNTIYF. Partial CDR3 DNA: TGTGCCAGCTCGCCGGGACAAACCAGCTCTGGAAACACC. The chain uses TRBV18 and TRBJ1-3, with TRBD1 as a possible D gene (6 bases). The sequenced fragment ends 3 residues before the CDR3 boundary, so the rest is inferred from the germline J gene. CDR3 length equals 16 residues. Germline values: CDR1 KGHSH, CDR2 LQKENI. Between the trimmed V and J ends, which lost 6 bases and 0 bases, there was a span of 15 bases.

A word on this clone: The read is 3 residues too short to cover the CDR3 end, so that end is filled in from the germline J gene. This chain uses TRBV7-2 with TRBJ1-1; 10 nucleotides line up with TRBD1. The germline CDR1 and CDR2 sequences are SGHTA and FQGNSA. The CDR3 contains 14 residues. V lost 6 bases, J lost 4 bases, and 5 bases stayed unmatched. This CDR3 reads CASRLWDRGTEAFF. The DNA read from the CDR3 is TGTGCCAGCAGGTTGTGGGACAGGGGCACTGAA.

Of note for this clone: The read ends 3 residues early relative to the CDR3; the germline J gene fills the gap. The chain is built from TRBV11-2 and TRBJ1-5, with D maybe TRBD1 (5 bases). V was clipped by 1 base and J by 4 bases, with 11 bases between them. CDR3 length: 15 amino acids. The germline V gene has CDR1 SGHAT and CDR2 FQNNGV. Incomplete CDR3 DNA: TGTGCCAGCAGCTTAGGGGGACTTAGGAATCAGCCC. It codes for CASSLGGLRNQP. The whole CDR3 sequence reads CASSLGGLRNQPQHF.